This paragraph covers one T cell receptor (beta chain) sequence. The antigen remains unidentified. The data were obtained in a study of shared clonotypes between healthy human individuals. Findings and caveats of the study: Generation probabilities of non-shared clonotypes were lower (relative to those shared by all four donors). Depth of sequencing was expected to influence donor clonotype sharing. Among a handful of donors, about 4.6% of naive CD4 clonotypes were found in common.

The deep-level immunoSEQ assay was used. Method: immunoSEQ multiplex PCR; TCRdb's copy keeps in-frame clones and lacks some. The table includes approximately 1.5 million clones, approximately 98.5% detected once. Germline CDR1 reads SGHTA; CDR2 reads FQGNSA. The CDR3 sequence is 15 residues long. Trimming cost V 3 bases and J 2 bases, with 11 bases left between them. This TCR derives from a man aged 30 to 45 in good health. The chain is built from TRBV7-2 and TRBJ2-1; possibly TRBD1 or TRBD2 for D (5 bases each). The material sequenced was naive CD4+ T cells sorted from blood. Subset given: CD45RA+ positively selected. The CDR3 DNA sequence: TGTGCCAGCAGCTTTGGGGGAGTGGCCTACAATGAGCAGTTCTTC. Its protein product is CASSFGGVAYNEQFF.